The TCR beta chain described here comes from a study of neoadjuvant anti-PD-1 for oral cavity cancer. Study overall: Most patients had three to four biweekly doses of 3 mg/kg nivolumab before resection.

About this clone: Its specificity is unknown.

This sample's time point: after neoadjuvant nivolumab, at surgical resection. Patients had newly diagnosed, untreated stage II-IVA oral cavity squamous cell carcinoma. Six replicates per PBMC sample, mostly from around 500 ng of genomic DNA. The method was immunoSEQ multiplex PCR; TCRdb's version includes in-frame clones alone and lacks a portion of them. The sample gives just over 65,000 clones, roughly 85% of which show up once; less than 4% is in the top ten. Study-wide results and caveats: Higher pretreatment Treg/Th17 ratios tracked higher pretreatment blood clonality.

The germline V gene has CDR1 SGHKS and CDR2 YYEKEE (reference sequence). Trimming at V came to 0 bases and at J to 3 bases, leaving 13 bases not matched to a gene. This CDR3 is 19 amino acids long. This TCR was sampled from a person between 40 and 80 years old with oral cavity squamous cell carcinoma. The chain has TRBV5-5 and TRBJ2-7, with 12 nucleotides matching TRBD2. The starting material was PBMCs, obtained after nivolumab (anti-PD-1) treatment. The CDR3 region is CASSLDVLAGGPGGYEQYF. The DNA for the CDR3 is TGTGCCAGCAGCTTGGATGTCCTAGCGGGAGGGCCAGGCGGCTACGAGCAGTACTTC. Filled out from reference TRBV5-5 and TRBJ2-7, the complete variable domain reads DAGVTQSPTHLIKTRGQQVTLRCSPISGHKSVSWYQQVLGQGPQFIFQYYEKEERGRGNFPDRFSARQFPNYSSELNVNALLLGDSALYLCASSLDVLAGGPGGYEQYFGPGTRLTVT.